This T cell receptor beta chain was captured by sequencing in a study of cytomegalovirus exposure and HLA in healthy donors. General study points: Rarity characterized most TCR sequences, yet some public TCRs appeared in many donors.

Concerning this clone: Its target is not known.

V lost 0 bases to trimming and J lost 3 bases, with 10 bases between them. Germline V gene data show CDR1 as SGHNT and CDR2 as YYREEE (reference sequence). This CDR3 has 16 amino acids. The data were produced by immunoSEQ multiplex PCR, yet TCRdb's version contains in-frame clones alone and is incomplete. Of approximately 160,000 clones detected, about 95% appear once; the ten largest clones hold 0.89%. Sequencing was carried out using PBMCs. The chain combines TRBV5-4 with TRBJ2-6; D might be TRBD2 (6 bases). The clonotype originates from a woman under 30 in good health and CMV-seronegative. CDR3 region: CASSLALALGANVLTF. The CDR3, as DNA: TGTGCCAGCAGCTTGGCCCTAGCGCTTGGGGCCAACGTCCTGACTTTC.